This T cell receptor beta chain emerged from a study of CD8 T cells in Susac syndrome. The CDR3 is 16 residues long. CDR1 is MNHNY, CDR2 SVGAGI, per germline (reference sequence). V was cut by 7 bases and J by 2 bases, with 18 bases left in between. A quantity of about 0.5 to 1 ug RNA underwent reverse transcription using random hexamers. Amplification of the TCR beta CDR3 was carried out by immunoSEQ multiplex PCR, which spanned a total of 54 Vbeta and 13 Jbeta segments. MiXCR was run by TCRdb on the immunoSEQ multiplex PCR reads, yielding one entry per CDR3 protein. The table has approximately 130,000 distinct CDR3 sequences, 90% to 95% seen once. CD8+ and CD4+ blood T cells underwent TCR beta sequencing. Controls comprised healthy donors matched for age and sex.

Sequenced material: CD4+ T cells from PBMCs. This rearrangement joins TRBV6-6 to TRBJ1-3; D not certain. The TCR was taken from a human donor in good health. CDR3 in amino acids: CASTAQLAGAGNTIYF. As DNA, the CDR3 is TGTGCCAGCACCGCTCAGCTAGCAGGTGCTGGAAACACCATATATTTT.